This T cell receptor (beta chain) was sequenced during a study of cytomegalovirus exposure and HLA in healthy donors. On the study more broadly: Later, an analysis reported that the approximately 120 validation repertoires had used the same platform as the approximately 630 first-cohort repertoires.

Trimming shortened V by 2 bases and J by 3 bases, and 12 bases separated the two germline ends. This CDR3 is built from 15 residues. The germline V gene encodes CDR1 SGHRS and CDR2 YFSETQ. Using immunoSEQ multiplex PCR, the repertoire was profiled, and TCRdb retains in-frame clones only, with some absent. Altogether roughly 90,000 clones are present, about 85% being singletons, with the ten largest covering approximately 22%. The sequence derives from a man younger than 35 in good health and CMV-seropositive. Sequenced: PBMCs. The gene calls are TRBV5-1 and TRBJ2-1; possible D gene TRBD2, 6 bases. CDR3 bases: TGCGCCAGCAGCTTAGGTAGCGGAGTCTACAATGAGCAGTTCTTC. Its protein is CASSLGSGVYNEQFF.